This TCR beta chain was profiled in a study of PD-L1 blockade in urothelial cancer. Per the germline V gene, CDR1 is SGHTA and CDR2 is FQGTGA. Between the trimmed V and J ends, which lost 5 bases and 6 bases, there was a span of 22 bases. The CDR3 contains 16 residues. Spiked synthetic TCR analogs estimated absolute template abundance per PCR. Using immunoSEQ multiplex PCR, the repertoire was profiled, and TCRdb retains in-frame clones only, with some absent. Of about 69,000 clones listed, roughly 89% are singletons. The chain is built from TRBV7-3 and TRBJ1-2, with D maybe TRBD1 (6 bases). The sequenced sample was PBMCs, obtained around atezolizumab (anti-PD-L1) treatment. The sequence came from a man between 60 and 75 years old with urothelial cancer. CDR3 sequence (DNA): TGTGCCAGCAGCCCCGAGGCGCGGGGGGCGCGAGATGGCTACACCTTC. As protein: CASSPEARGARDGYTF.